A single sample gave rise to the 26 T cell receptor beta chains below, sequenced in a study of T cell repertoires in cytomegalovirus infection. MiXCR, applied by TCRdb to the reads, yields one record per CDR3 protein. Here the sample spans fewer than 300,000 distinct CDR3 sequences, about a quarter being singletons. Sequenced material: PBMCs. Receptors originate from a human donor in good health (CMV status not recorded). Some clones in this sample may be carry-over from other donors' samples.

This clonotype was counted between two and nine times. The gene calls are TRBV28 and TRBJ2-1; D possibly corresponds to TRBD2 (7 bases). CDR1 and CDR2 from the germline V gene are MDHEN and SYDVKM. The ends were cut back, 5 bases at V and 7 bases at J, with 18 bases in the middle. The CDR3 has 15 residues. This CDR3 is CASSTEGGGRNEQFF. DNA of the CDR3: TGTGCCAGCAGTACCGAGGGGGGAGGGCGGAATGAGCAGTTCTTC.

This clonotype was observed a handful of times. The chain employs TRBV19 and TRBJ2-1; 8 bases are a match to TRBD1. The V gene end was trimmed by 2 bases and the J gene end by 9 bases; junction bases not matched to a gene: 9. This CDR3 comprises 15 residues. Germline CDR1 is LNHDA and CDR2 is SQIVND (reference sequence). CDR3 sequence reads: CASSISAGGKGEQFF. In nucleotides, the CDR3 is TGTGCCAGTAGTATATCGGCAGGGGGCAAGGGTGAGCAGTTCTTC.

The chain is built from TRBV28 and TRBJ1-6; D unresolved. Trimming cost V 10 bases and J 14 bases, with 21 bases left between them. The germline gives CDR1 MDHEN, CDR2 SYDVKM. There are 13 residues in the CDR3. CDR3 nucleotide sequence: TGTGCCACCTATGGGAACGACTTTAGCTCCCTCCACTTT. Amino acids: CATYGNDFSSLHF.

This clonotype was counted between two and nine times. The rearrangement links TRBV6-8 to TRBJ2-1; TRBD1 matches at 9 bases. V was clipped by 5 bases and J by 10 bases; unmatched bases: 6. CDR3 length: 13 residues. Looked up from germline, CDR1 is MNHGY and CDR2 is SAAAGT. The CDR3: CASSVQGAREQFF. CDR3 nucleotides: TGTGCCAGCAGTGTACAGGGGGCGCGAGAGCAGTTCTTC.

CDR3 protein: CASSPPTITGTGELFF. The CDR3 DNA reads as TGTGCCAGCAGCCCCCCGACAATCACGGGCACCGGGGAGCTGTTTTTT. V and J are TRBV7-2 and TRBJ2-2; D is unresolved. The CDR3 has 16 amino acids. Germline lookup yields CDR1 SGHTA and CDR2 FQGNSA. V lost 5 bases to trimming and J lost 4 bases, with 17 bases between them.

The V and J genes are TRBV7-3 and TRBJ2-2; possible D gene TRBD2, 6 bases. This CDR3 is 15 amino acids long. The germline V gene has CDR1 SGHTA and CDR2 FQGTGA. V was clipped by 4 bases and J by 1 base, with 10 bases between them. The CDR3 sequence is CASSSPGLNTGELFF. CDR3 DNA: TGTGCCAGCAGCTCTCCGGGACTGAACACCGGGGAGCTGTTTTTT.

CDR3 coding DNA: TGCGCCAGCAGCCTAGGCGGCCCCGGCGATGAGCAGTTCTTC. It codes for CASSLGGPGDEQFF. This chain joins TRBV5-1 and TRBJ2-1; D is unresolved. Germline CDR1 reads SGHRS; CDR2 reads YFSETQ. Trimming cost V 4 bases and J 8 bases, with 16 bases left between them. CDR3 length: 14 residues.

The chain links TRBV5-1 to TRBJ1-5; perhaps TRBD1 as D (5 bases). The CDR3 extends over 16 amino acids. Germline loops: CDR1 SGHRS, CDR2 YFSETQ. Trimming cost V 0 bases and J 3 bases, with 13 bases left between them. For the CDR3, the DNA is TGCGCCAGCAGCTTGGGGGGCCGACAGCACAATCAGCCCCAGCATTTT. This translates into CASSLGGRQHNQPQHF.

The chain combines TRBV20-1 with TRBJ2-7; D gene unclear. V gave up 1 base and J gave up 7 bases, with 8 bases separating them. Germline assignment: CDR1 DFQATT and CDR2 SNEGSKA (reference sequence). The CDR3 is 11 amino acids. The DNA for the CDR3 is TGCAGTGCTAGAGGGCCCAAAGAGCAGTACTTC. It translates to CSARGPKEQYF.

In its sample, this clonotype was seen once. Here the CDR3 DNA reads TGTGCCAGCAGTGGCGGACAATCGCGGAGGGAGACCCAGTACTTC. This translates into CASSGGQSRRETQYF. The chain uses TRBV6-5 and TRBJ2-5, with D possibly being TRBD1 or TRBD2 (5 bases each). V was shortened by 5 bases and J by 5 bases, with 18 bases between the two germline ends. This CDR3 comprises 15 residues. The germline gives CDR1 MNHEY, CDR2 SVGAGI.

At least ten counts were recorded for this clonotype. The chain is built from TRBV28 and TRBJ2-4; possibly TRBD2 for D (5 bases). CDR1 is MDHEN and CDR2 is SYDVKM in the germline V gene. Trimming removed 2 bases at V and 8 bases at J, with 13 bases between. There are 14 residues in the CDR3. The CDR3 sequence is CASSLNGGDDIQYF. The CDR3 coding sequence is TGTGCCAGCAGTTTAAATGGAGGCGACGACATTCAGTACTTC. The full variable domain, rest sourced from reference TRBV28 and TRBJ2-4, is DVKVTQSSRYLVKRTGEKVFLECVQDMDHENMFWYRQDPGLGLRLIYFSYDVKMKEKGDIPEGYSVSREKKERFSLILESASTNQTSMYLCASSLNGGDDIQYFGAGTRLSVL.

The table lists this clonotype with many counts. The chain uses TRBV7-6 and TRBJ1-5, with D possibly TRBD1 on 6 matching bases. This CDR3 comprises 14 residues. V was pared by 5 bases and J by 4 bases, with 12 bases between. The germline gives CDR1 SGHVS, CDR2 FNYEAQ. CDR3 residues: CASSRGGANQPQHF. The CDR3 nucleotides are TGTGCCAGCAGCCGGGGGGGGGCAAATCAGCCCCAGCATTTT.

The CDR3 DNA follows: TGTGCCAGCAGCGCTGGGACAGGGGATCCACCCCTCCACTTT. Its protein is CASSAGTGDPPLHF. The chain links TRBV2 to TRBJ1-6; 10 bases match TRBD1. Germline V gene data show CDR1 as SNHLY and CDR2 as FYNNEI. Trimming at V came to 6 bases and at J to 11 bases, leaving 7 bases not matched to a gene. The CDR3 sequence is 14 residues long.

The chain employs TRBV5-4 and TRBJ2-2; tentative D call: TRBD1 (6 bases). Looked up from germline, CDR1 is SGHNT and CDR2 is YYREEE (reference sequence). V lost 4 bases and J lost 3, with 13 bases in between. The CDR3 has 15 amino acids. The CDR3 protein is CASSGTGLDTGELFF. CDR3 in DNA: TGTGCCAGCAGCGGTACAGGGCTGGACACCGGGGAGCTGTTTTTT.

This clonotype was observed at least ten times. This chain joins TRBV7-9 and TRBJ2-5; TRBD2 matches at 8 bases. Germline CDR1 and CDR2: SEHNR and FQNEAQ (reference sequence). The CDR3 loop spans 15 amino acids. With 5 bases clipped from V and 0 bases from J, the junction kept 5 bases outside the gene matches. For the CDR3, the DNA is TGTGCCAGCAGCACCGGGGGGGGGTACCAAGAGACCCAGTACTTC. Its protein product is CASSTGGGYQETQYF.

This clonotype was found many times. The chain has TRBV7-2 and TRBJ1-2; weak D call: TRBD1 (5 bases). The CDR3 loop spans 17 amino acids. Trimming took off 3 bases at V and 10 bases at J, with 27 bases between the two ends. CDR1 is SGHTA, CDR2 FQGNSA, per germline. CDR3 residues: CASSFRGGGSSYVDYTF. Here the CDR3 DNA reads TGTGCCAGCAGCTTCCGGGGGGGGGGATCAAGCTATGTGGACTACACCTTC. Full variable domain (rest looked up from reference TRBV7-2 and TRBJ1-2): GAGVSQSPSNKVTEKGKDVELRCDPISGHTALYWYRQSLGQGLEFLIYFQGNSAPDKSGLPSDRFSAERTGGSVSTLTIQRTQQEDSAVYLCASSFRGGGSSYVDYTFGSGTRLTVV.

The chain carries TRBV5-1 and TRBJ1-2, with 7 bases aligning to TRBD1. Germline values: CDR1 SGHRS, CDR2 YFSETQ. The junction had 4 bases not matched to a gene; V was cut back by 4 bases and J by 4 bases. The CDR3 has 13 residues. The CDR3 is CASSQGGGYGYTF. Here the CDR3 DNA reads TGCGCCAGCAGCCAAGGGGGCGGCTATGGCTACACCTTC.

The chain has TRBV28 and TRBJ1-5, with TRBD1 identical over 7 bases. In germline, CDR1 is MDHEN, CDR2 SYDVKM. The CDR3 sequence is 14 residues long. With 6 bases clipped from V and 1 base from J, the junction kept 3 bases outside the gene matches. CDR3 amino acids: CASRGQMSNQPQHF. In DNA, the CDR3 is TGTGCCAGCAGGGGACAGATGAGCAATCAGCCCCAGCATTTT.

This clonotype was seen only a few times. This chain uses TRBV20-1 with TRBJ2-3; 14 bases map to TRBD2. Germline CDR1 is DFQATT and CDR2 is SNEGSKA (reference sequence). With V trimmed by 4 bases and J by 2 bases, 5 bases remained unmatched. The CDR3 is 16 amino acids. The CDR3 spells CSAKGLAGASTDTQYF. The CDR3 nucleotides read TGCAGTGCTAAGGGACTAGCGGGGGCCTCCACAGATACGCAGTATTTT.

The CDR3, as DNA: TGTGCCAGCAGTTACAGCAGGTCCAACAACTATGGCTACACCTTC. Amino acid sequence: CASSYSRSNNYGYTF. The chain uses TRBV6-2 or TRBV6-3 and TRBJ1-2; D remains ambiguous. Per germline, CDR1 MNHEY and CDR2 SVGEGT. V was pared by 2 bases and J by 2 bases, with 12 bases between. The CDR3 length is 15 residues.

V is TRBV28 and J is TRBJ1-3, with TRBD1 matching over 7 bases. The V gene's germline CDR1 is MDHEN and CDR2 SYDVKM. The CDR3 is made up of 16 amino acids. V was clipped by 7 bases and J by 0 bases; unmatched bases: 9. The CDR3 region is CASTAGGLFSGNTIYF. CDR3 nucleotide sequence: TGTGCCAGCACGGCAGGGGGACTTTTCTCTGGAAACACCATATATTTT.

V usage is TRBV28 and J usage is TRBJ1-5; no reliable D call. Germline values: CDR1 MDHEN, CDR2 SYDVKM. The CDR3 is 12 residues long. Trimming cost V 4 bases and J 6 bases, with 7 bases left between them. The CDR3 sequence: CASSSSSQPQHF. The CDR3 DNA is TGTGCCAGCAGTTCCAGCTCTCAGCCCCAGCATTTT. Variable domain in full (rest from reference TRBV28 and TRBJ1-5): DVKVTQSSRYLVKRTGEKVFLECVQDMDHENMFWYRQDPGLGLRLIYFSYDVKMKEKGDIPEGYSVSREKKERFSLILESASTNQTSMYLCASSSSSQPQHFGDGTRLSIL.

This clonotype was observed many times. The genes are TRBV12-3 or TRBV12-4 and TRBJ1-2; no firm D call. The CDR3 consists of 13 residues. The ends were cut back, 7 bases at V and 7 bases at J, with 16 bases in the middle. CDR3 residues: CASTRHPTPGYTF. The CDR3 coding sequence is TGTGCCAGCACCCGACACCCTACTCCTGGCTACACCTTC.

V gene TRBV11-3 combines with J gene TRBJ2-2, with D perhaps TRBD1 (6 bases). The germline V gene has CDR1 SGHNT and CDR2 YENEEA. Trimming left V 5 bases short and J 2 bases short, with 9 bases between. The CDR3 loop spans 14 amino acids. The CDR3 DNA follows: TGTGCCAGCAGCGGGGGCCCTAACACCGGGGAGCTGTTTTTT. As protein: CASSGGPNTGELFF.

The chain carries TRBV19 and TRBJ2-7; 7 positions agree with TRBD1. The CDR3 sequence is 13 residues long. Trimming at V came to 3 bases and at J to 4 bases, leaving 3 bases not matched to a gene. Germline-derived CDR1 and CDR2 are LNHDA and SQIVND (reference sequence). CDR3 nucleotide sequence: TGTGCCAGTAGTATCTACAGGGGTTACGAGCAGTACTTC. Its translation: CASSIYRGYEQYF.

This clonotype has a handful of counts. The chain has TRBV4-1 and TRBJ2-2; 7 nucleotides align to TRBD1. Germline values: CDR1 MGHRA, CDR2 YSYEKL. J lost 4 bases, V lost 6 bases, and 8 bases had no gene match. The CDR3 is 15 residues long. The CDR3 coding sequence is TGCGCCAGCAGGTACCCGGGACAGCGCACCGGGGAGCTGTTTTTT. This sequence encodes CASRYPGQRTGELFF.